These 10 T cell receptor beta chains were all obtained from the same sample, sequenced in a study of blood T cells in healthy people across ages. Through a sample-barcoded 5' primer and a J-beta primer mix, a second PCR was run for roughly 7 to 12 cycles. TCRdb itself ran the 5' RACE reads through MiXCR, one entry per CDR3 protein. The table shows roughly 1.9 million distinct CDR3 sequences, with about 39% occurring only once. The sequenced sample was blood. The receptors here all came from a human donor in good health.

This clonotype occurred a few times. This chain links TRBV28 with TRBJ2-5, with D maybe TRBD2 (6 bases). Near its end, the DNA agrees better with TRBJ2-7, so the J call may be wrong. Germline V gene data show CDR1 as MDHEN and CDR2 as SYDVKM. This CDR3 contains 16 residues. The CDR3 spells CASSLGQEGLDYEQYF. CDR3 bases: TGTGCCAGCAGTTTAGGGCAGGAGGGGCTAGACTACGAGCAGTACTTC.

The rearrangement joins TRBV7-2 to TRBJ2-7, with D uncertain. This CDR3 comprises 14 residues. Germline values: CDR1 SGHTA, CDR2 FQGNSA. The V end lost 5 bases, the J end lost 0 bases, and 11 bases lay between the germline ends. The chain's CDR3 is CASSRTHSSYEQYF. The DNA for the CDR3 is TGTGCCAGCAGCCGAACGCACAGCTCCTACGAGCAGTACTTC. Looking up the rest from reference TRBV7-2 and TRBJ2-7 gives the full variable domain: GAGVSQSPSNKVTEKGKDVELRCDPISGHTALYWYRQSLGQGLEFLIYFQGNSAPDKSGLPSDRFSAERTGGSVSTLTIQRTQQEDSAVYLCASSRTHSSYEQYFGPGTRLTVT.

J is TRBJ1-2 and V is TRBV30; a possible D gene is TRBD1 (5 bases). The CDR3 is 15 residues long. Germline loops: CDR1 GTSNPN, CDR2 SVGIG (reference sequence). Trimming removed 2 bases at V and 4 bases at J, with 17 bases between. In DNA, the CDR3 is TGTGCCTGGAGTCGATTAACGGGACCTCCCTATGGCTACACCTTC. It specifies CAWSRLTGPPYGYTF.

In its sample, this clonotype was seen a few times. The gene calls are TRBV10-3 and TRBJ2-5; D is unclear. Germline CDR1 ENHRY, CDR2 SYGVKD. The CDR3 length is 12 residues. The V end was cut by 4 bases, the J end by 5 bases, with 8 bases between. CDR3 nucleotide sequence: TGTGCCATCAGTGGAAATAACGAGACCCAGTACTTC. Protein product: CAISGNNETQYF.

In this sample, this clonotype turned up a few times. The CDR3, as DNA: TGTGCCAGCAGTTTAGGGTGGACTGGTGATTACGAGCAGTACTTC. It translates to CASSLGWTGDYEQYF. The chain joins TRBV2 to TRBJ2-7; possibly TRBD2 for D (5 bases). With 5 bases removed from V and 4 bases from J, the gap between germline ends came to 18 bases. There are 15 residues in the CDR3. Looked up from germline, CDR1 is SNHLY and CDR2 is FYNNEI.

V gene TRBV10-3 combines with J gene TRBJ2-7; no clear D. CDR1 is ENHRY, CDR2 SYGVKD, per germline. This CDR3 contains 13 residues. V was pared by 4 bases and J by 2 bases, with 9 bases between. In nucleotides, the CDR3 is TGTGCCATCAGTGCGGTGGAACCCTACGAGCAGTACTTC. It translates to CAISAVEPYEQYF.

This clonotype turned up a few times. The chain employs TRBV4-3 and TRBJ2-7, with 13 bases lining up with TRBD2. CDR3 length equals 18 residues. J gave up 2 bases and V 1 base, and 8 bases lay outside the gene matches. Germline loops: CDR1 LGHNA, CDR2 YSLEER. CDR3 residues: CASSQGTSGGFSPYEQYF. The CDR3 bases are TGCGCCAGCAGCCAAGGGACTAGCGGGGGATTCAGCCCCTACGAGCAGTACTTC.

This clonotype showed up just a few times. The rearrangement joins TRBV7-9 to TRBJ2-1, with 11 bases that match TRBD2. This CDR3 comprises 16 residues. The V segment lost 5 bases and the J segment 6 bases; nucleotides outside the gene matches: 9. Germline V CDR1 and CDR2: SEHNR, FQNEAQ (reference sequence). The CDR3 region is CASSHPLAGAGNEQFF. DNA for the CDR3: TGTGCCAGCAGCCATCCACTAGCGGGGGCCGGCAATGAGCAGTTCTTC.

The sample holds a few counts of this clonotype. This chain links TRBV7-2 with TRBJ1-5; D unresolved. This CDR3 has 13 residues. CDR1 SGHTA and CDR2 FQGNSA come from the germline V gene. V was cut by 7 bases and J by 0 bases, with 7 bases left in between. The CDR3 sequence is CASMAGSNQPQHF. CDR3 nucleotide sequence: TGTGCCAGCATGGCGGGTAGCAATCAGCCCCAGCATTTT.

J is TRBJ2-7 and V is TRBV7-8, with TRBD2 matching over 11 bases. CDR3 size: 19 residues. CDR1 is SGHVS, CDR2 FQNEAQ, per germline. The junction had 13 bases not matched to a gene; V was cut back by 1 base and J by 2 bases. For the CDR3, the DNA is TGTGCCAGCAGCTTAGAATGGGCGTCTAGCGGGGGGAAAGCCTACGAGCAGTACTTC. This gives the protein CASSLEWASSGGKAYEQYF. The full variable domain, in which reference TRBV7-8 and TRBJ2-7 provide the parts outside the CDR3, is GAGVSQSPRYKVAKRGQDVALRCDPISGHVSLFWYQQALGQGPEFLTYFQNEAQLDKSGLPSDRFFAERPEGSVSTLKIQRTQQEDSAVYLCASSLEWASSGGKAYEQYFGPGTRLTVT.